The clone carrying this T cell receptor (beta chain) was counted a single time. The data derive from a study of blood T cell repertoires in COVID-19. Study-level information: PBMCs, B-cell-depleted T cells, or T cells provided the cDNA or gDNA that made up the material.

Here immunoSEQ multiplex PCR was the method, and the copy in TCRdb shows in-frame clones only, minus some. The sample records roughly 200,000 clones, approximately 80% being singletons. V was clipped by 3 bases and J by 8 bases; unmatched bases: 10. The germline V gene encodes CDR1 LNHDA and CDR2 SQIVND (reference sequence). This CDR3 is 15 amino acids long. The participants were between about 18 and 90 years old and came from about two dozen US areas. Sequences were obtained from PBMCs or T cells enriched from blood (not recorded which). The TCR comes from a woman in her fifties or sixties with acute COVID-19. The V gene is TRBV19, the J gene TRBJ2-1; TRBD1 agrees at 7 bases. The CDR3 spells CASSIGTVARDEQFF. The CDR3 DNA reads as TGTGCCAGTAGTATTGGGACAGTGGCCAGGGATGAGCAGTTCTTC.